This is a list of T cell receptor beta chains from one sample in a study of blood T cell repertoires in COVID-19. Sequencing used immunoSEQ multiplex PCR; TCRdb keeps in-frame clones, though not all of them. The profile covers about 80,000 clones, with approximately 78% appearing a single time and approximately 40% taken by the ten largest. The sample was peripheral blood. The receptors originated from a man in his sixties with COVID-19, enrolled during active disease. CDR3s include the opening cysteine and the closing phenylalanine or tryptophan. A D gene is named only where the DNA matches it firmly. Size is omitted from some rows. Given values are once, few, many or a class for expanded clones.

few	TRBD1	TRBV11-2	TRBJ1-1	TGTGCCAGCAGCCGCCGACAGGGGGCGGGCACTGAAGCTTTCTTT	CASSRRQGAGTEAFF
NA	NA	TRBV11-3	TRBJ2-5	TGTGCCAGCAGCCCCACCGCAGGGTCGGAGACCCAGTACTTC	CASSPTAGSETQYF
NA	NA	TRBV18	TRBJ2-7	TGTGCCAGCTCACTGGTGGGGCGGGACCCTACCTACGAGCAGTACTTC	CASSLVGRDPTYEQYF
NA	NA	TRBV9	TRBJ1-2	TGTGCCAGCAGCGTAGTAGGGGCCGAGAGCTACACCTTC	CASSVVGAESYTF
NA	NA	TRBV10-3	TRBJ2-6	TGTGCCATCAGTGACGGGTGGGTGGCCGGGGCCAACGTCCTGACTTTC	CAISDGWVAGANVLTF
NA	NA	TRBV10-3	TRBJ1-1	TGTGCCATCAGTGAGGGGCGGAACACTGAAGCTTTCTTT	CAISEGRNTEAFF
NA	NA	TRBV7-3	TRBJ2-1	TGTGCCAGCAGCGCCCCGGACAGTTACAATGAGCAGTTCTTC	CASSAPDSYNEQFF
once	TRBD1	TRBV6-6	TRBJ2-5	TGTGCCAGCAGTTACTCTGGGACAGGGGGAGGAGAGACCCAGTACTTC	CASSYSGTGGGETQYF
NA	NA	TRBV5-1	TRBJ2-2	TGCGCCAGCAGCGGGGGGAACCCGAACACCGGGGAGCTGTTTTTT	CASSGGNPNTGELFF
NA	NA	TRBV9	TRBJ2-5	TGTGCCAGCAGCGTGGACTACTCTCCGTGGACCCAGTACTTC	CASSVDYSPWTQYF
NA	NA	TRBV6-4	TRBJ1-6	TGTGCCAGCAGGAACACACTGAGGGATTCACCCCTCCACTTT	CASRNTLRDSPLHF
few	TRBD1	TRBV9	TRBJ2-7	TGTGCCAGCAGCGTCACCGGGACAGGGGCCCCCGAGCAGTACTTC	CASSVTGTGAPEQYF
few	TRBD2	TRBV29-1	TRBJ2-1	TGCAGCGTTACATTTTCTTTCGGGAGGGCCAACAATGAGCAGTTCTTC	CSVTFSFGRANNEQFF
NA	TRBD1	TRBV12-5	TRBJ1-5	TGTGCTAGTGCAAAAACAGGGGGATACAATCAGCCCCAGCATTTT	CASAKTGGYNQPQHF
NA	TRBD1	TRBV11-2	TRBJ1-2	TGTGCCAGCAGCTTAGGGGGGGACAGCGGTACGGCCTATGGCTACACCTTC	CASSLGGDSGTAYGYTF
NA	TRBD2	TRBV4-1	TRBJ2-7	TGCGCCAGCAGCCAACCTGGGACTAGAGAGGCAAACGAGCAGTACTTC	CASSQPGTREANEQYF
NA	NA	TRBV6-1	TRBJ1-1	TGTGCCAGCAGTGCAGCTGACAGTAGGAACACTGAAGCTTTCTTT	CASSAADSRNTEAFF
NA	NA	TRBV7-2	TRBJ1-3	TGTGCCAGCAGCTCCTCCGGTTTTTCTGGAAACACCATATATTTT	CASSSSGFSGNTIYF
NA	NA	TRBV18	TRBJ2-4	TGTGCCAGCTCACCCGGAGACAAAAACATTCAGTACTTC	CASSPGDKNIQYF
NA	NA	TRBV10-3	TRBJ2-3	TGTGCCACCAGACCGGGGGGCAGTGCAGATACGCAGTATTTT	CATRPGGSADTQYF